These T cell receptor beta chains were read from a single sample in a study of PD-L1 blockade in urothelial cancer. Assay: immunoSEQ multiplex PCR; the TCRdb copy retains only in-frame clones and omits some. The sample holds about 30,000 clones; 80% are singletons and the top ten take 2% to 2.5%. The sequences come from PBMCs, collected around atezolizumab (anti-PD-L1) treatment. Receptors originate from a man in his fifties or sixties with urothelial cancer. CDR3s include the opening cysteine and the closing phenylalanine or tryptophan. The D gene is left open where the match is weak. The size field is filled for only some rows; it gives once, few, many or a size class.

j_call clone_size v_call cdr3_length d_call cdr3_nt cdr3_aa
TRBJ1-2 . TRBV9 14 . TGTGCCAGCAGCGTAGAGAGAGCGGCCTATGGCTACACCTTC CASSVERAAYGYTF
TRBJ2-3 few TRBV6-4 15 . TGTGCCAGCAGTGCCTATGGGGGGGGCGCAGATACGCAGTATTTT CASSAYGGGADTQYF
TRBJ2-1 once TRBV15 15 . TGTGCCACCAGCAGGGAGACAGGCTCCTACAATGAGCAGTTCTTC CATSRETGSYNEQFF
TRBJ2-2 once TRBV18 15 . TGTGCCAGCTCACCACCCCCGACAAGCACCGGGGAGCTGTTTTTT CASSPPPTSTGELFF
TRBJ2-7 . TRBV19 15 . TGTGCCAGTAGTATAGATCTTAGGGGCGGCTACGAGCAGTACTTC CASSIDLRGGYEQYF
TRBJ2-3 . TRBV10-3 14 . TGTGCCATCAAAGGATCTGGAGGGGCAGATACGCAGTATTTT CAIKGSGGADTQYF
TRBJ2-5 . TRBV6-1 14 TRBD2 TGTGCCAGCTCCGGGGGGAGGGCCGAAGAGACCCAGTACTTC CASSGGRAEETQYF
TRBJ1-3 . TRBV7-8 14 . TGTGCCAGCGGACTAGCAGGGTTTGGAAACACCATATATTTT CASGLAGFGNTIYF
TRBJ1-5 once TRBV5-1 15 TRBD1 TGCGCCAGCAGCCCGGACAGGGGTAGCAATCAGCCCCAGCATTTT CASSPDRGSNQPQHF
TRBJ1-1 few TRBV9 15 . TGTGCCAGCAGCGTAGCGAGCCTAGGGAACACTGAAGCTTTCTTT CASSVASLGNTEAFF
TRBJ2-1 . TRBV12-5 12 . TGTGCTAGTGGTTTGGAAGACAGTGAGCAGTTCTTC CASGLEDSEQFF
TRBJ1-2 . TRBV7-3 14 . TGTGCCAGCAGCTTAAACAGGGCCAACTATGGCTACACCTTC CASSLNRANYGYTF
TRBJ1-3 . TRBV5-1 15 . TGCGCCAGCAGTTCTGACGGGTTCGAGGGAAACACCATATATTTT CASSSDGFEGNTIYF
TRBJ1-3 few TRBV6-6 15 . TGTGCCAGCAGTCACCAAGGGGTCTCTGGAAACACCATATATTTT CASSHQGVSGNTIYF
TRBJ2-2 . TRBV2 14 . TGTGCCAGCAGTGAAGGGTACAGCGGCGGGGAGCTGTTTTTT CASSEGYSGGELFF
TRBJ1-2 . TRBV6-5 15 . TGTGCCAGCAGTTACGGTCAGGGGCCAATCTATGGCTACACCTTC CASSYGQGPIYGYTF
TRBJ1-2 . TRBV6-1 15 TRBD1 TGTGCCAGCAGTTGGACCGGGACAGGGGGCAATGGCTACACCTTC CASSWTGTGGNGYTF
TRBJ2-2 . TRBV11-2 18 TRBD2 TGTGCCAGCAGCGGATACCCGGGACTAGCGGGCTACACCGGGGAGCTGTTTTTT CASSGYPGLAGYTGELFF
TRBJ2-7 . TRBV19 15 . TGTGCCAGTAGTATGAGCCTAGCGACCACCTACGAGCAGTACTTC CASSMSLATTYEQYF
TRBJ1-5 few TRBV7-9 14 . TGTGCCAGCAGCTTAGGAGGCTTCAATCAGCCCCAGCATTTT CASSLGGFNQPQHF
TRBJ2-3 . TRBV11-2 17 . TGTGCCAGCAGCACTCAGATCCGGCCCACAGAGACAGATACGCAGTATTTT CASSTQIRPTETDTQYF
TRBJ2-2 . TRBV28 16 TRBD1 TGTGCCAGCAGGACGGGACAGCTTACGAACACCGGGGAGCTGTTTTTT CASRTGQLTNTGELFF
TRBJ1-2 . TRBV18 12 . TGTGCCAGCTCACCCGGACAGCCCCTCTACACCTTC CASSPGQPLYTF
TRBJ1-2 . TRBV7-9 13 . TGTGCCAGCAGCTCCCCTGAGGGGGATGGCTACACCTTC CASSSPEGDGYTF
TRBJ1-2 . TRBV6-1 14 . TGTGCCAGCAGCAAACTACAGGGAACGGATGGCTACACCTTC CASSKLQGTDGYTF
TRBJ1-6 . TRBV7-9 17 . TGTGCCAGCAGCTTAGCGGGAGGGGGGACCTATAATTCACCCCTCCACTTT CASSLAGGGTYNSPLHF
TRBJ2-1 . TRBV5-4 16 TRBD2 TGTGCCAGCAGCCCGGTGGCTAGCGGGGGCCTCGGGGAGCAGTTCTTC CASSPVASGGLGEQFF
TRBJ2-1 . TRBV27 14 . TGTGCCAGCTGTCTTAGCGGAACGTACAATGAGCAGTTCTTC CASCLSGTYNEQFF
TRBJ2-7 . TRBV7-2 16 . TGTGCCAGCAGCTTAAACTCCGCGGGACCCTCCTACGAGCAGTACTTC CASSLNSAGPSYEQYF
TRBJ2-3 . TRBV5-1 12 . TGCGCCAGCAGCCCGGACTCTTATACGCAGTATTTT CASSPDSYTQYF
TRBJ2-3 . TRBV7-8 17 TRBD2 TGTGCCAGCAGCTTAGAGATGGCGGGAGGGCCGACAGATACGCAGTATTTT CASSLEMAGGPTDTQYF
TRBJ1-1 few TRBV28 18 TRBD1 TGTGCCATCAAGAGATCCCGACAGGGGAGGGGTGGGAACACTGAAGCTTTCTTT CAIKRSRQGRGGNTEAFF
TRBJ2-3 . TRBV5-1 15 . TGCGCCAGCAGCTCCGGGACTCTGGGGACAGATACGCAGTATTTT CASSSGTLGTDTQYF
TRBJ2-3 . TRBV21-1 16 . TGTGCCAGCAGCACCCTAGCGGGGGGGTACACAGATACGCAGTATTTT CASSTLAGGYTDTQYF
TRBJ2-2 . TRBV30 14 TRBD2 TGTGCCTCCCCTAGGACTAGCGGGGGAGGGGAGCTGTTTTTT CASPRTSGGGELFF
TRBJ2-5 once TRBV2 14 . TGTGCCAGCAGTGCTCCCAGCGGCGCCTACGGACAGTACTTC CASSAPSGAYGQYF
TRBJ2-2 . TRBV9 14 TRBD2 TGTGCCAGCAGTAGCGGGAGCTCACCCGGGGAGCTGTTTTTT CASSSGSSPGELFF
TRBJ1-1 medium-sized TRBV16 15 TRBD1 TGTGCCAGCAGCCCATTGGACAGGGAGGACACTGAAGCTTTCTTT CASSPLDREDTEAFF
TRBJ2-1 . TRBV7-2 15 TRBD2 TGTGCCAGCAGCAGTTCTCCGGGACTAGGCGGTGAGCAGTTCTTC CASSSSPGLGGEQFF
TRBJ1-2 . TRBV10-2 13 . TGCGCCAGCAGAGACCAAGGTTGGGACAGCTACACCTTC CASRDQGWDSYTF
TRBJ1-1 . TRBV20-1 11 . TGCAGTGCTAGAGACGGGTTCGAAGCTTTCTTT CSARDGFEAFF
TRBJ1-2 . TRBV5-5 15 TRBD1 TGTGCCAGCAGACGCGATTCAGGGGGAAACTATGGCTACACCTTC CASRRDSGGNYGYTF
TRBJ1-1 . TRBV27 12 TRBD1 TGTGCCAGCAGCCCGACAGGGTCTGAAGCTTTCTTT CASSPTGSEAFF
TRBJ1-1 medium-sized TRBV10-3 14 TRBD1 TGTGCCATCAGTGGAACAGGGGGTGACACTGAAGCTTTCTTT CAISGTGGDTEAFF
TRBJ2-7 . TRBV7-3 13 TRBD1 TGTGCCAGCAGCTTAGGGACAGGGCTCGAGCAGTACTTC CASSLGTGLEQYF
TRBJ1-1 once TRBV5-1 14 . TGCGCCAGCAGCTTCCAGGGATCAGACACTGAAGCTTTCTTT CASSFQGSDTEAFF